This T cell receptor (beta chain) was sequenced in a study of patients and donors after allogeneic stem cell transplantation. MiXCR, applied by TCRdb to the RT-PCR reads, yields one record per CDR3 protein. The profile covers about 110,000 distinct CDR3 sequences, with 35% appearing a single time and 27% taken by the ten largest. CDR1 and CDR2 from the germline V gene are SGHRS and YFSETQ. V dropped 3 bases and J dropped 8 bases, with 14 bases sitting between them. The CDR3 covers 13 residues. This chain joins TRBV5-1 and TRBJ1-2; D not certain. Sequenced material: blood, either unsorted or a sorted T cell fraction (not recorded which). This TCR was recovered from a human donor who was either an allogeneic HSCT recipient or a stem cell or donor lymphocyte infusion donor (not recorded which). It is not recorded whose cells these are; they may come from a transplant donor. The CDR3 loop reads CASSSPAVDGYTF. The CDR3 coding sequence is TGCGCCAGCAGCTCCCCCGCAGTGGACGGCTACACCTTC.